This TCR beta chain was retrieved from a study of blood T cell repertoires in COVID-19. Study-wide context: Sites in the United States, Italy and Spain provided acute and convalescent COVID-19 samples. Nucleic acid was either cDNA or gDNA, and it came from T cells, B-cell-depleted T cells, or PBMCs.

As processed by the authors: Amplification from reference gene primers served as the basis for estimated nucleated cell counts. Sequencing was performed with immunoSEQ multiplex PCR; in TCRdb, only in-frame clones are kept and a portion is missing. V and J calls and clone size are given by that table; D and trimming were obtained from the DNA. Of 100,000 to 140,000 clones in the sample, about nine tenths were seen once. This CDR3 is 15 amino acids long. Trimming took off 4 bases at V and 6 bases at J, with 15 bases between the two ends. CDR1 MNHEY and CDR2 SVGAGI come from the germline V gene. The sequence was collected from a man in his fifties with active or convalescent COVID-19. The chain joins TRBV6-5 to TRBJ2-2; tentative D call: TRBD1 (6 bases). The sample was peripheral blood. The CDR3 nucleotides read TGTGCCAGCAGTTTCTCCCCGGACAGACCCGGGGAGCTGTTTTTT. Amino acid sequence: CASSFSPDRPGELFF.